These T cell receptor beta chains were read from a single sample in a study of identical twins' blood T cells. In TCRdb, the 5' RACE reads were re-called with MiXCR into one record per CDR3 protein. The sample holds 300,000 to 450,000 distinct CDR3 sequences, over 25% seen once. The specimen sequenced was PBMCs. The receptors shown here come from a woman aged 18-55 years in good health. Each CDR3 is given with its conserved first and last residue. A D gene is named only where the DNA matches it firmly. The size of a clone is reported for some rows only, either as once, few or many, or as a class for expanded clones.

D,V,size,J,CDR3,DNA
-,TRBV7-8,many,TRBJ1-5,CASSLERGGNQPQHF,TGTGCCAGCAGCTTAGAGCGAGGGGGCAATCAGCCCCAGCATTTT
-,TRBV12-5,few,TRBJ2-3,CASGLVRRTTDTQYF,TGTGCTAGTGGTTTGGTACGGAGGACCACAGATACGCAGTATTTT
-,TRBV5-1,-,TRBJ2-7,CASSLVDRGIEQYF,TGCGCCAGCAGCTTGGTCGATAGGGGTATCGAGCAGTACTTC
TRBD1,TRBV20-1,-,TRBJ1-5,CSAPIGTGAQPQHF,TGCAGTGCCCCAATCGGGACAGGAGCTCAGCCCCAGCATTTT
-,TRBV18,-,TRBJ2-1,CASAPWPDEQFF,TGTGCCAGCGCACCTTGGCCTGATGAGCAGTTCTTC
-,TRBV5-1,-,TRBJ1-1,CASSSRDTHTEAFF,TGCGCCAGCAGCTCCCGGGACACCCACACTGAAGCTTTCTTT
-,TRBV29-1,-,TRBJ2-2,CSVERGGFTGELFF,TGCAGCGTTGAAAGGGGGGGATTCACCGGGGAGCTGTTTTTT
-,TRBV20-1,few,TRBJ1-5,CSALDSDYQPQHF,TGCAGTGCTTTGGACAGCGACTATCAGCCCCAGCATTTT
-,TRBV4-2,few,TRBJ2-7,CASSRRQDISYEQYF,TGTGCCAGCAGCCGCAGACAGGATATCTCCTACGAGCAGTACTTC
-,TRBV10-2,-,TRBJ1-3,CASRTGTPGNTIYF,TGCGCCAGCAGAACCGGGACCCCCGGAAACACCATATATTTT
-,TRBV7-9,-,TRBJ1-6,CASSLSGDYSPLHF,TGTGCCAGCAGCTTATCGGGGGACTATTCACCCCTCCACTTT
-,TRBV27,-,TRBJ2-6,CASMFPGANVLTF,TGTGCCAGCATGTTTCCTGGGGCCAACGTCCTGACTTTC
-,TRBV9,few,TRBJ1-2,CASSVATEGDYGYTF,TGTGCCAGCAGCGTAGCGACTGAGGGAGACTATGGCTACACCTTC
-,TRBV25-1,few,TRBJ1-1,CASPGTGNTEAFF,TGTGCCAGCCCAGGGACGGGCAACACTGAAGCTTTCTTT
-,TRBV5-1,many,TRBJ1-1,CASSFGDGAFF,TGCGCCAGCAGCTTCGGGGACGGAGCTTTCTTT
TRBD2,TRBV6-2/TRBV6-3,few,TRBJ2-3,CASSLGLAGGRSTDTQYF,TGTGCCAGCAGCCTGGGACTAGCGGGAGGCCGAAGCACAGATACGCAGTATTTT